The TCR beta chain described here comes from a study of blood T cells in healthy people across ages. In germline, CDR1 is SGHRS, CDR2 YFSETQ. There are 15 residues in the CDR3. Deletions cut 0 bases from V and 7 bases from J, with 17 bases between. Next came a second PCR, run for about 6 to 12 cycles, which used a sample-barcoded 5' primer along with a J-beta primer mix. TCRdb fed the 5' RACE reads into MiXCR, producing one record per CDR3 protein. The repertoire has more than 1 million distinct CDR3 sequences, roughly 45% of them found once; the top ten carry around 18%. The sequence was obtained from a woman aged 55-75 years in good health. The sample was blood. V is TRBV5-1 and J is TRBJ2-7; TRBD2 is a possible D gene (5 bases). DNA of the CDR3: TGCGCCAGCAGCTTGGCCGAGGGAGCGGCTGGAGAGCAGTACTTC. It translates to CASSLAEGAAGEQYF.